The 15 T cell receptor beta chains presented below share a single source sample, sequenced in a study of CD8+CD57+ T cells in acquired aplastic anemia. Profiles of TCR beta VDJ and CDR3 were generated from a genomic DNA template. TCRdb redid the calling of the reads with MiXCR, one entry per CDR3 protein. The table shows roughly 86,000 distinct CDR3 sequences, with less than 60% occurring only once. The sequencing sample was made of sorted CD4+, CD8+, or CD8+CD57+ T cells (not recorded which) from PBMCs. These receptors came from a human donor in good health, serving as a control.

In its sample, this clonotype was seen many times. V and J are TRBV20-1 and TRBJ2-7, with TRBD1 matching 8 bases. V gave up 0 bases and J gave up 6 bases; unmatched junction bases: 7. The CDR3 consists of 14 residues. CDR1 and CDR2 (germline): DFQATT, SNEGSKA (reference sequence). The CDR3 region is CSAREARQGLEQYF. The DNA for the CDR3 is TGCAGTGCTAGAGAAGCTCGACAGGGGCTCGAGCAGTACTTC.

This clonotype came up a few times. The rearrangement uses TRBV27 and TRBJ2-7; 12 bases line up with TRBD2. The germline V gene encodes CDR1 MNHEY and CDR2 SMNVEV (reference sequence). This CDR3 is built from 16 residues. V was clipped by 11 bases and J by 0 bases; unmatched bases: 11. CDR3 DNA: TGTGCCGAGCACGGACTAGCGGGGTTTATCTCCTACGAGCAGTACTTC. Its translation: CAEHGLAGFISYEQYF.

This rearrangement joins TRBV10-3 to TRBJ1-1, with TRBD1 matching over 8 bases. The germline V gene encodes CDR1 ENHRY and CDR2 SYGVKD. V shed 10 bases and J 5 bases; nucleotides not matched to a gene: 9. This CDR3 contains 13 residues. This CDR3 reads CATGGQGGTEAFF. CDR3 bases: TGTGCCACCGGAGGACAGGGAGGGACTGAAGCTTTCTTT.

The chain uses TRBV2 and TRBJ1-5; tentative D call: TRBD1 (6 bases). V shed 3 bases and J shed 4 bases, with 10 bases lying between them. The CDR3 is 14 residues long. From germline, CDR1 is SNHLY and CDR2 FYNNEI. CDR3 DNA sequence: TGTGCCAGCAGTGAGGACAGCCCAAATCAGCCCCAGCATTTT. Residues: CASSEDSPNQPQHF.

This clonotype was detected many times. V usage is TRBV29-1 and J usage is TRBJ1-1; D gene ambiguous. The CDR3 extends over 13 amino acids. The germline V gene has CDR1 SQVTM and CDR2 ANQGSEA. V was shortened by 2 bases and J by 1 base, with 8 bases between the two germline ends. The CDR3 DNA reads as TGCAGCGTTGAAATTCCTCCGAACACTGAAGCTTTCTTT. It encodes CSVEIPPNTEAFF.

This clonotype has a handful of counts. This chain joins TRBV25-1 and TRBJ2-3; 8 positions match TRBD2. CDR3 size: 16 residues. Unmatched junction bases numbered 8, after V lost 6 bases and J lost 0 bases. Germline V gene sequence: CDR1 MGHDK, CDR2 SYGVNS. The CDR3 DNA is TGTGCCAGCAGCCAGGGACTAGTATTTAGCACAGATACGCAGTATTTT. Amino acid sequence: CASSQGLVFSTDTQYF.

This clonotype was observed a handful of times. A read error may produce the germline difference seen at one junction end. V and J are TRBV25-1 and TRBJ1-6, with TRBD1 identical over 10 bases. The CDR3 runs to 15 residues. Germline V CDR1 and CDR2: MGHDK, SYGVNS. The CDR3 DNA sequence: TGTGCCAGCAGCTGGGGACAGGGGTATAATTCACCCCCCCACTTT. Translating it yields CASSWGQGYNSPPHF.

The V call is TRBV7-6, the J call TRBJ2-7; TRBD1 matches 9 bases. The CDR3 sequence is 14 residues long. The V gene's germline CDR1 is SGHVS and CDR2 FNYEAQ. The J segment lost 5 bases and the V segment lost 8 bases, leaving 10 bases of the junction unmatched. In nucleotides, the CDR3 is TGTGCCAGCGGGACTCGGACAGGGGCGAACGAGCAGTACTTC. This translates into CASGTRTGANEQYF.

This clonotype was seen ten or more times. The chain recombines TRBV20-1 with TRBJ2-7; tentative D call: TRBD1 (7 bases). The V end lost 6 bases, the J end lost 5 bases, and 14 bases lay between the germline ends. Looked up from germline, CDR1 is DFQATT and CDR2 is SNEGSKA (reference sequence). This CDR3 is built from 12 residues. The CDR3 DNA reads TGCAGTGCGGAAGGGGGCGGGAACGAGCAGTACTTC. The encoded protein is CSAEGGGNEQYF.

This chain links TRBV4-2 with TRBJ2-7, with TRBD2 matching over 12 bases. V gave up 5 bases and J gave up 3 bases; unmatched junction bases: 5. The CDR3 has 15 amino acids. Germline V CDR1 and CDR2: LGHNA, YNFKEQ. The CDR3 spells CASSYGLAGSYEQYF. DNA for the CDR3: TGTGCCAGCAGCTACGGACTAGCGGGGAGCTACGAGCAGTACTTC.

Regarding this clonotype: This clone may be a read error of a much larger clone one base away. This rearrangement joins TRBV2 to TRBJ2-7, with 10 bases aligning to TRBD2. Germline V gene data show CDR1 as SNHLY and CDR2 as FYNNEI. This CDR3 contains 15 residues. CDR3 in DNA: TGTGCCCGCAGTTTATCGTCTAGCGGGAGTTACGAGCAGTACTTC. This codes for CARSLSSSGSYEQYF.

V usage is TRBV12-3 or TRBV12-4 and J usage is TRBJ2-1, with 9 bases aligning to TRBD2. V trimming: 2 bases; J trimming: 2 bases; junction bases outside the gene matches: 4. The CDR3 contains 16 residues. CDR3 residues: CASSLLAGGTYNEQFF. The CDR3 DNA follows: TGTGCCAGCAGTTTACTGGCGGGAGGGACCTACAATGAGCAGTTCTTC.

Of note for this clonotype: One end of the junction is discordant with germline, which a read error may explain. The V gene is TRBV9, the J gene TRBJ2-2; D is tentatively TRBD1 or TRBD2 (5 bases each). Germline CDR1 SGDLS, CDR2 YYNGEE. The CDR3 is 15 residues long. The CDR3 DNA reads as TGTGCCCGCAGCGTTGGTTCGGGGCCCACCGGGGAGCTGTTTTTT. This codes for CARSVGSGPTGELFF. The full variable domain, rest sourced from reference TRBV9 and TRBJ2-2, is DSGVTQTPKHLITATGQRVTLRCSPRSGDLSVYWYQQSLDQGLQFLIQYYNGEERAKGNILERFSAQQFPDLHSELNLSSLELGDSALYFCARSVGSGPTGELFFGEGSRLTVL.

As regards this clonotype: Germline is not matched at one junction end, which may reflect a read error. The genes are TRBV10-1 and TRBJ2-2, with 7 bases lining up with TRBD2. Germline assignment: CDR1 WNHNN and CDR2 SYGVQD (reference sequence). The CDR3 extends over 15 amino acids. In DNA, the CDR3 is TGTGCCAGCTCACTTTCTAGCGGATGCACCGGGGAGCTGTTTTTT. It is translated as CASSLSSGCTGELFF.

The chain uses TRBV6-5 and TRBJ2-1; 9 nucleotides agree with TRBD1. The CDR3 spans 13 residues. Looked up from germline, CDR1 is MNHEY and CDR2 is SVGAGI. The V segment lost 4 bases and the J segment 6 bases; nucleotides outside the gene matches: 1. DNA for the CDR3: TGTGCCAGCAGTTCGACAGGGGGCAATGAGCAGTTCTTC. Translation: CASSSTGGNEQFF.